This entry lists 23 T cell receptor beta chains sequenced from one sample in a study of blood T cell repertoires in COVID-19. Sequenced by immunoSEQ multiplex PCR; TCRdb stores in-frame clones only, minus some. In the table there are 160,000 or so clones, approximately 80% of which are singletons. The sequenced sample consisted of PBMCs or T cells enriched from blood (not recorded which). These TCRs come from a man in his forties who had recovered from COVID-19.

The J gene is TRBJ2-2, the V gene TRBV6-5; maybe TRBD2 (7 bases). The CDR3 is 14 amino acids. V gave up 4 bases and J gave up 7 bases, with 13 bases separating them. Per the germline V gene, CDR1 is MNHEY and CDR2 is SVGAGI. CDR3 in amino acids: CASSSGLQGGELFF. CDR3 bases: TGTGCCAGCAGTTCGGGACTACAGGGCGGGGAGCTGTTTTTT.

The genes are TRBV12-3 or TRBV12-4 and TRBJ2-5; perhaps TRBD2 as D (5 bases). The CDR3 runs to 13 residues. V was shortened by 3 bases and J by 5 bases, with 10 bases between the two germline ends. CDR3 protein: CASSLMREETQYF. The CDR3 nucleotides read TGTGCCAGCAGTTTGATGAGGGAGGAGACCCAGTACTTC.

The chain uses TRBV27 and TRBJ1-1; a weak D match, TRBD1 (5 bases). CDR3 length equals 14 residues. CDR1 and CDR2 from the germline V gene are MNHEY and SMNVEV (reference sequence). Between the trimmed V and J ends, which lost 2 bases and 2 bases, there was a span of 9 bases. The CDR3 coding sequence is TGTGCCAGCAGTTTAGGGAGGGGTAACACTGAAGCTTTCTTT. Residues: CASSLGRGNTEAFF.

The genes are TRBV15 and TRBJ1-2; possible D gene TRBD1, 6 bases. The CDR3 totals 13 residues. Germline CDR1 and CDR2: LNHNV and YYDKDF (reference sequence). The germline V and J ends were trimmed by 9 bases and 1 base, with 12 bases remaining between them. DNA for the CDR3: TGTGCCACAAGGGGGGGCCGTAACTATGGCTACACCTTC. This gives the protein CATRGGRNYGYTF.

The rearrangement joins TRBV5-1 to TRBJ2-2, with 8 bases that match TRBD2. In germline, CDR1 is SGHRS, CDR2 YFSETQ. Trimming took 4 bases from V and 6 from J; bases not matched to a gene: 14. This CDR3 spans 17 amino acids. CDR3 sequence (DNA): TGCGCCAGCAGCGGGACCTCTCCGGGACTAGTAGCCGGGGAGCTGTTTTTT. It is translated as CASSGTSPGLVAGELFF.

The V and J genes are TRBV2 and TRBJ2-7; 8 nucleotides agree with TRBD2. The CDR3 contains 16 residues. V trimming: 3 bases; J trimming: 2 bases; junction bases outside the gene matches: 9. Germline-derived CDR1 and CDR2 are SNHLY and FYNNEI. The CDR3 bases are TGTGCCAGCAGTGATTCGGGGACTAGTGCTACCTACGAGCAGTACTTC. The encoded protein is CASSDSGTSATYEQYF.

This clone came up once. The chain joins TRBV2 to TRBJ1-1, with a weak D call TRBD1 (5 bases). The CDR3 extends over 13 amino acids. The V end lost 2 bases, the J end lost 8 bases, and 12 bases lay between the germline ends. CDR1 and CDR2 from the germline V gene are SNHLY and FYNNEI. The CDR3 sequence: CASSEKGLGEAFF. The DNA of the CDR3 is TGTGCCAGCAGTGAAAAGGGACTGGGAGAAGCTTTCTTT.

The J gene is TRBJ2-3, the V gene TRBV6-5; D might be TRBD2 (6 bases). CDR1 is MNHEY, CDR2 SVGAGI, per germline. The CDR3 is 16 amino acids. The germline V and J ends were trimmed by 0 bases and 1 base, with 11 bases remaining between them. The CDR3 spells CASSYSAGLRTDTQYF. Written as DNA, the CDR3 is TGTGCCAGCAGTTACTCTGCGGGACTTCGCACAGATACGCAGTATTTT.

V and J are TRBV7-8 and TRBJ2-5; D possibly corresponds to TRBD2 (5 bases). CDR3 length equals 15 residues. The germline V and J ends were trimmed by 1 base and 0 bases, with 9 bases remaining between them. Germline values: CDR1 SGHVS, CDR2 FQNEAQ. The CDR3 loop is CASSLVSGYQETQYF. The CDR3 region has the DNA TGTGCCAGCAGCTTAGTCAGCGGATACCAAGAGACCCAGTACTTC.

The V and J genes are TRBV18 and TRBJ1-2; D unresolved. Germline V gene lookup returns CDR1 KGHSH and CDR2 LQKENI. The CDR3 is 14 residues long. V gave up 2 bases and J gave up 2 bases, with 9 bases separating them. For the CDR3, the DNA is TGTGCCAGCTCACCATCGTCCCTCAACTATGGCTACACCTTC. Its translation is CASSPSSLNYGYTF.

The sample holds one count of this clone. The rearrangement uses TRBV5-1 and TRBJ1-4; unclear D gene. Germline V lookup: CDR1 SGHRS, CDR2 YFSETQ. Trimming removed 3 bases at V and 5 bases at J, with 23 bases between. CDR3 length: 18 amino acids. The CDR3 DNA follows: TGCGCCAGCAGCTCCCCGCCGTGGGATGGCGGGAGAAATGAAAAACTGTTTTTT. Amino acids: CASSSPPWDGGRNEKLFF.

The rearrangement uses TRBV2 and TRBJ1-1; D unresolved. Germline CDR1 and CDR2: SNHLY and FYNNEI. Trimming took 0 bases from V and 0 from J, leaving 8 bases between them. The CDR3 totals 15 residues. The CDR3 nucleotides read TGTGCCAGCAGTGAAGCGCGGGCGATGAACACTGAAGCTTTCTTT. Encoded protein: CASSEARAMNTEAFF.

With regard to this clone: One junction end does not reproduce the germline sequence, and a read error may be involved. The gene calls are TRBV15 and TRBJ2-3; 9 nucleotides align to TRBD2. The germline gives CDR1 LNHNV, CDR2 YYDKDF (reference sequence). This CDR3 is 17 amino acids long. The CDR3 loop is CATSRGSGGYFTDTQYF. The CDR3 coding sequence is TGTGCCACCAGTAGAGGTAGCGGGGGATACTTCACAGATACGCAGTATTTT. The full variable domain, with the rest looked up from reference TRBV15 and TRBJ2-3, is DAMVIQNPRYQVTQFGKPVTLSCSQTLNHNVMYWYQQKSSQAPKLLFHYYDKDFNNEADTPDNFQSRRPNTSFCFLDIRSPGLGDTAMYLCATSRGSGGYFTDTQYFGPGTRLTVL.

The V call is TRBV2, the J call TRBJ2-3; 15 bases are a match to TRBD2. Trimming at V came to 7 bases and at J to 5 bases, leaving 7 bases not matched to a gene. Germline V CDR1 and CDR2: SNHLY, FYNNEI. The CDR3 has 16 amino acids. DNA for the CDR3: TGTGCCAGCACCCTAGGACTAGCGGGGGGGGTAGATACGCAGTATTTT. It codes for CASTLGLAGGVDTQYF.

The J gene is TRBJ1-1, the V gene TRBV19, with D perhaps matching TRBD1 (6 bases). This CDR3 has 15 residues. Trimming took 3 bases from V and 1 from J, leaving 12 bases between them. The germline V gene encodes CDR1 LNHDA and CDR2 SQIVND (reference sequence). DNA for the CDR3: TGTGCCAGTAGTATGTGGGGGCAAGGGAACACTGAAGCTTTCTTT. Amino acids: CASSMWGQGNTEAFF.

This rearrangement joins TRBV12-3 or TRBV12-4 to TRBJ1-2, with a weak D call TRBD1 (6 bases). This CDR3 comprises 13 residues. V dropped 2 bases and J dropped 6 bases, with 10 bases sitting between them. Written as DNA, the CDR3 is TGTGCCAGCAGTTTATTACAGGGCCATGGCTACACCTTC. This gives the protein CASSLLQGHGYTF.

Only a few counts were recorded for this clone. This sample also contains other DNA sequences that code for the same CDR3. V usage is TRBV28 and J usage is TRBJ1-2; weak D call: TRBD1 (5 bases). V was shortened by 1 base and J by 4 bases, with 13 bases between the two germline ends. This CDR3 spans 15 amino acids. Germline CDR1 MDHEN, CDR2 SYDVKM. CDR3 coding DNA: TGTGCCAGCAGTTTATTCGGGGGGGGTCTCTATGGCTACACCTTC. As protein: CASSLFGGGLYGYTF.

The chain's CDR3 is CAISPTGAGANVLTF. CDR3 nucleotides: TGTGCCATCAGCCCCACAGGGGCCGGGGCCAACGTCCTGACTTTC. The rearrangement links TRBV10-3 to TRBJ2-6; 7 bases align to TRBD1. Germline trimming cut 6 bases from V and 4 bases from J; bases unmatched to any gene: 6. The CDR3 spans 15 residues. Germline assignment: CDR1 ENHRY and CDR2 SYGVKD.

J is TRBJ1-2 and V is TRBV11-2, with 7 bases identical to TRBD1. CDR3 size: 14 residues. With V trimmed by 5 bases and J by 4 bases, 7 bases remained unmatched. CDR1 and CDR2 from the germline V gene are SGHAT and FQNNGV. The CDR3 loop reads CASSPVTGAYGYTF. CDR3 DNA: TGTGCCAGCAGCCCGGTCACAGGGGCCTATGGCTACACCTTC. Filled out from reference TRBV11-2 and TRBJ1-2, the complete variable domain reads EAGVAQSPRYKIIEKRQSVAFWCNPISGHATLYWYQQILGQGPKLLIQFQNNGVVDDSQLPKDRFSAERLKGVDSTLKIQPAKLEDSAVYLCASSPVTGAYGYTFGSGTRLTVV.

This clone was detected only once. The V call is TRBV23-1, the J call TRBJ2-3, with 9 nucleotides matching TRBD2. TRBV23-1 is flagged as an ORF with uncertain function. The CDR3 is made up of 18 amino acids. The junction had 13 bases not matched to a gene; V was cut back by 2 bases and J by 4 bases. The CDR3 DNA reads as TGCGCCAGCAGTCAACCCACCCAGCGGGGGGACTTGTCAGATACGCAGTATTTT. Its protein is CASSQPTQRGDLSDTQYF.

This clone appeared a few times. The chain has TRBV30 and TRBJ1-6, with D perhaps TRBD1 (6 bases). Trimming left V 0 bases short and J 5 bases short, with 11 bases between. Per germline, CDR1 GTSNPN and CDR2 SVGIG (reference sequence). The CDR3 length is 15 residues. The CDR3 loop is CAWSVLDRDNSPLHF. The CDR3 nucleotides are TGTGCCTGGAGTGTATTGGACAGAGATAATTCACCCCTCCACTTT.

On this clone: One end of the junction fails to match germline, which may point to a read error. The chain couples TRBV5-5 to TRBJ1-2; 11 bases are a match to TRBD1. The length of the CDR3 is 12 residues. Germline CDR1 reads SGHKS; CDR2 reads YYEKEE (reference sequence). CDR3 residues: CATSRTGGLSHF. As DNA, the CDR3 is TGTGCCACCTCCAGGACAGGGGGCTTAAGCCACTTC.

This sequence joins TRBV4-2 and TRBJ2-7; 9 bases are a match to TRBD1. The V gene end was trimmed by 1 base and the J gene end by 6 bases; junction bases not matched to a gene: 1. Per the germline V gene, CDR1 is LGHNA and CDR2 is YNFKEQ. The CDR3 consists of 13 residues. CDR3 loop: CASSQGDRAEQYF. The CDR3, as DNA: TGTGCCAGCAGCCAAGGGGACAGGGCCGAGCAGTACTTC.